The 24 T cell receptor beta chains listed next were all sequenced from one sample in a study of Ad26.COV2.S vaccination and SARS-CoV-2 variants. Indicated treatment: over 15 received Ad26.COV2.S at low or high dose, single or two shots; several received placebo; per-sample allocation not given. Samples were taken on day 63 after the first vaccine or placebo injection. TCRdb's table, derived via immunoSEQ multiplex PCR, lists solely in-frame clones and lacks some. The table includes 450,000 to 550,000 clones, 75% to 90% detected once. This specimen was peripheral blood, taken in a trial of Ad26.COV2.S vaccine versus placebo. Receptors originate from a person between 18 and 59 years old who received the Ad26.COV2.S COVID-19 vaccine or a placebo.

V usage is TRBV30 and J usage is TRBJ1-1, with D tentatively TRBD1 (5 bases). This CDR3 has 14 amino acids. Germline CDR1 reads GTSNPN; CDR2 reads SVGIG (reference sequence). Trimming stripped 0 bases from V and 6 bases from J, with 14 bases between. In DNA, the CDR3 is TGTGCCTGGAGTGTATTGTTCCGGGGGGCTGAAGCTTTCTTT. This gives the protein CAWSVLFRGAEAFF.

This clone was counted between two and nine times. The chain has TRBV19 and TRBJ1-5; 8 nucleotides match TRBD1. The V segment lost 3 bases and the J segment 1 base; nucleotides outside the gene matches: 5. The CDR3 is made up of 16 amino acids. CDR1 is LNHDA and CDR2 is SQIVND in the germline V gene (reference sequence). CDR3 amino acids: CASSILRQGSNQPQHF. CDR3 sequence (DNA): TGTGCCAGTAGTATTCTTCGACAGGGGAGCAATCAGCCCCAGCATTTT.

This chain joins TRBV5-1 and TRBJ2-5; weak D call: TRBD2 (5 bases). Looked up from germline, CDR1 is SGHRS and CDR2 is YFSETQ. This CDR3 contains 14 residues. V lost 4 bases to trimming and J lost 4 bases, with 14 bases between them. The CDR3 coding sequence is TGCGCCAGCAGCCCGAGGGCCCGCCCAGAGACCCAGTACTTC. It specifies CASSPRARPETQYF.

The chain uses TRBV6-5 and TRBJ2-4; 15 nucleotides agree with TRBD2. This CDR3 spans 16 amino acids. The germline V gene has CDR1 MNHEY and CDR2 SVGAGI. After removal of 0 bases from V and 9 bases from J, the junction contained 3 bases not matched to a gene. CDR3 nucleotide sequence: TGTGCCAGCAGTTACTCGGGACTAGCGGGAGGAAGCATTCAGTACTTC. Its translation is CASSYSGLAGGSIQYF.

This chain links TRBV2 with TRBJ2-1; D not resolved. CDR3 length: 15 residues. Germline lookup yields CDR1 SNHLY and CDR2 FYNNEI. V was shortened by 5 bases and J by 0 bases, with 11 bases between the two germline ends. As DNA, the CDR3 is TGTGCCAGCAGTTCCCTGGGCAGCTCCTACAATGAGCAGTTCTTC. This encodes CASSSLGSSYNEQFF.

The CDR3 spells CASSLGQGTQPQHF. CDR3 DNA sequence: TGTGCCAGCAGCCTCGGACAGGGGACTCAGCCCCAGCATTTT. V is TRBV7-8 and J is TRBJ1-5; 9 bases line up with TRBD1. In germline, CDR1 is SGHVS, CDR2 FQNEAQ. This CDR3 is built from 14 residues. The ends lost 5 bases at V and 6 bases at J; junction bases unmatched: 5.

This chain uses TRBV15 with TRBJ1-2; D uncertain. Germline CDR1 reads LNHNV; CDR2 reads YYDKDF (reference sequence). V was pared by 0 bases and J by 1 base, with 9 bases between. The CDR3 is 15 amino acids. CDR3 loop: CATSRDNRFNYGYTF. DNA of the CDR3: TGTGCCACCAGCAGAGATAATAGGTTTAACTATGGCTACACCTTC.

This chain joins TRBV29-1 and TRBJ2-2; 9 bases are a match to TRBD1. Germline V gene sequence: CDR1 SQVTM, CDR2 ANQGSEA. V lost 7 bases to trimming and J lost 1 base; unmatched junction nucleotides: 4. The CDR3 length is 14 residues. Here the CDR3 DNA reads TGCAGCGCCCTGACAGGGGGGAACACCGGGGAGCTGTTTTTT. Protein: CSALTGGNTGELFF.

This chain connects TRBV4-1 to TRBJ1-2; possibly TRBD1 for D (6 bases). Trimming removed 1 base from V and 5 bases from J, with 8 bases in between. CDR1 is MGHRA, CDR2 YSYEKL, per germline. This CDR3 region has 13 residues. CDR3 protein: CASSQVGQYGYTF. The CDR3 bases are TGCGCCAGCAGCCAAGTAGGACAGTATGGCTACACCTTC.

The chain has TRBV16 and TRBJ2-7; either TRBD1 or TRBD2 may supply D (7 bases each). Germline V lookup: CDR1 KGHSY, CDR2 FQNENV. Between the trimmed V and J ends, which lost 2 bases and 7 bases, there was a span of 18 bases. CDR3 size: 15 residues. The CDR3 DNA reads as TGTGCCAGCAGCCAAGCAGGGGGGGAAGGAGGTGAGCAGTACGTC. Translated: CASSQAGGEGGEQYV.

This clone was seen a single time. The genes are TRBV11-3 and TRBJ1-1; D possibly corresponds to TRBD1 (5 bases). Between the trimmed V and J ends, which lost 2 bases and 9 bases, there was a span of 13 bases. Germline V gene data show CDR1 as SGHNT and CDR2 as YENEEA. The CDR3 consists of 13 residues. The CDR3 is CASSLNRQNKAFF. In nucleotides, the CDR3 is TGTGCCAGCAGCTTAAATAGACAGAATAAAGCTTTCTTT.

The chain links TRBV15 to TRBJ2-1, with D unclear. The CDR3 has 16 amino acids. CDR1 is LNHNV and CDR2 is YYDKDF in the germline V gene (reference sequence). V lost 3 bases, J lost 4 bases, and 16 bases lay in between. The CDR3 bases are TGTGCCACCAGCAGCCGTGGGTATTGGGATTACAATGAGCAGTTCTTC. This encodes CATSSRGYWDYNEQFF.

This clone was detected once. The chain recombines TRBV10-3 with TRBJ1-2; D gene unclear. Germline CDR1 is ENHRY and CDR2 is SYGVKD. The CDR3 totals 11 residues. Trimming took off 10 bases at V and 9 bases at J, with 15 bases between the two ends. The CDR3 loop is CATSPGGSYTF. In DNA form, the CDR3 reads TGTGCCACTTCCCCCGGCGGTAGCTACACCTTC.

The chain links TRBV5-1 to TRBJ1-2; no clear D gene. Trimming took 5 bases from V and 7 from J, leaving 12 bases between them. This CDR3 spans 12 amino acids. Germline CDR1 and CDR2: SGHRS and YFSETQ. The CDR3 loop is CASSHPEGGYTF. CDR3 coding DNA: TGCGCCAGCAGTCACCCAGAAGGTGGCTACACCTTC.

The rearrangement links TRBV7-2 to TRBJ2-7; no clear D gene. CDR3 length equals 13 residues. Per germline, CDR1 SGHTA and CDR2 FQGNSA. The V end was cut by 5 bases, the J end by 4 bases, with 12 bases between. Here the CDR3 reads CASSITPDYEQYV. The DNA of the CDR3 is TGTGCCAGCAGCATTACTCCAGATTACGAGCAGTACGTC.

The rearrangement joins TRBV30 to TRBJ2-7; a weak D match, TRBD2 (7 bases). The CDR3 totals 12 residues. Trimming pared 7 bases from V and 7 bases from J, leaving 17 bases between. The germline CDR1 and CDR2 sequences are GTSNPN and SVGIG (reference sequence). The CDR3 DNA is TGTGCCTCAAGCGGCAGGGGAGGGGAGCAGTACTTC. This codes for CASSGRGGEQYF.

The V and J genes are TRBV5-4 and TRBJ1-5, with no clear D. V lost 4 bases and J 3 bases, leaving 5 bases between the germline ends. Germline V lookup: CDR1 SGHNT, CDR2 YYREEE (reference sequence). The CDR3 covers 12 residues. In DNA form, the CDR3 reads TGTGCCAGCAGCCCCCCCAATCAGCCCCAGCATTTT. Translation gives CASSPPNQPQHF.

This clone was detected a few times. The chain combines TRBV11-2 with TRBJ1-1; D perhaps matches TRBD1 (5 bases). CDR1 is SGHAT, CDR2 FQNNGV, per germline. V was shortened by 5 bases and J by 1 base, with 17 bases between the two germline ends. This CDR3 has 16 amino acids. The CDR3 loop reads CASSPIGAGWNTEAFF. CDR3 coding DNA: TGTGCCAGCAGCCCTATCGGGGCAGGGTGGAACACTGAAGCTTTCTTT.

This clone was picked up a small number of times. This chain joins TRBV10-2 and TRBJ2-7; either TRBD1 or TRBD2 may fit D (5 bases each). Germline CDR1 reads WSHSY; CDR2 reads SAAADI. CDR3 length: 14 amino acids. V was pared by 7 bases and J by 7 bases, with 20 bases between. This chain's CDR3 is CASKPTVGAHEQYV. Written as DNA, the CDR3 is TGCGCCAGCAAACCGACAGTCGGGGCGCATGAGCAGTACGTC.

The chain carries TRBV7-8 and TRBJ1-3; D remains unclear. The CDR3 is made up of 13 amino acids. V lost 1 base and J 8 bases, leaving 9 bases between the germline ends. Germline-derived CDR1 and CDR2 are SGHVS and FQNEAQ. CDR3 amino acids: CASSLDPEDTIYF. The CDR3 nucleotides are TGTGCCAGCAGCTTAGACCCGGAAGACACCATATATTTT.

The chain combines TRBV7-2 with TRBJ2-5; no reliable D call. Germline V gives CDR1 SGHTA, CDR2 FQGNSA. The CDR3 has 13 residues. Trimming removed 5 bases from V and 9 bases from J, with 16 bases in between. This chain's CDR3 is CASSPGPTQAQYF. CDR3 DNA sequence: TGTGCCAGCAGCCCAGGCCCCACCCAGGCCCAGTACTTC.

The rearrangement links TRBV7-2 to TRBJ1-2; 8 bases map to TRBD1. Germline lookup yields CDR1 SGHTA and CDR2 FQGNSA. Losses at the gene ends were 5 bases for V and 1 base for J; bases not matched to a gene: 6. The CDR3 is 15 residues long. CDR3 DNA: TGTGCCAGCAGCCAGGACAGGGCCCGTAACTATGGCTACACCTTC. It yields the protein CASSQDRARNYGYTF.

The rearrangement uses TRBV5-4 and TRBJ2-3; 8 bases are shared with TRBD2. Germline-derived CDR1 and CDR2 are SGHNT and YYREEE (reference sequence). This CDR3 is built from 14 residues. J lost 2 bases, V lost 9 bases, and 8 bases had no gene match. The CDR3 loop reads CATGGGPDTDTQYF. As DNA, the CDR3 is TGTGCCACCGGGGGGGGGCCTGACACAGATACGCAGTATTTT.

The chain uses TRBV7-9 and TRBJ1-1, with D perhaps TRBD1 (6 bases). This CDR3 is 16 amino acids long. Per germline, CDR1 SEHNR and CDR2 FQNEAQ (reference sequence). V gave up 6 bases and J gave up 3 bases, with 20 bases separating them. CDR3 protein: CASSPPHGGQYTEAFF. The DNA for the CDR3 is TGTGCCAGCAGTCCCCCCCATGGGGGGCAATACACTGAAGCTTTCTTT.